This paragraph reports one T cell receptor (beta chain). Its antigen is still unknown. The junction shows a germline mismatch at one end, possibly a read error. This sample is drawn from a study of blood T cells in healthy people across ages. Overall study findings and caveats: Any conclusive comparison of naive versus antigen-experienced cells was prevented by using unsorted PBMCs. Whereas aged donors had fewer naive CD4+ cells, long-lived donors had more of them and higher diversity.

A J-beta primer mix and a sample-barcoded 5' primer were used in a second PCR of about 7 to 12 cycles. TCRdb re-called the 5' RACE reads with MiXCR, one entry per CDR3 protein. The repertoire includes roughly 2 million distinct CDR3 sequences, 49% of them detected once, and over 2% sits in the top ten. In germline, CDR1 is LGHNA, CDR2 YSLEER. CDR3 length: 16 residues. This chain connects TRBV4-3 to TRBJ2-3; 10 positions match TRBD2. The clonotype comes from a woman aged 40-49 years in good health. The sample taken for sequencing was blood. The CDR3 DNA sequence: TGCGCCAGCAGCCAAGGTCCTAGCGGGAGCACAGAGACGCAGTATTTT. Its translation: CASSQGPSGSTETQYF.